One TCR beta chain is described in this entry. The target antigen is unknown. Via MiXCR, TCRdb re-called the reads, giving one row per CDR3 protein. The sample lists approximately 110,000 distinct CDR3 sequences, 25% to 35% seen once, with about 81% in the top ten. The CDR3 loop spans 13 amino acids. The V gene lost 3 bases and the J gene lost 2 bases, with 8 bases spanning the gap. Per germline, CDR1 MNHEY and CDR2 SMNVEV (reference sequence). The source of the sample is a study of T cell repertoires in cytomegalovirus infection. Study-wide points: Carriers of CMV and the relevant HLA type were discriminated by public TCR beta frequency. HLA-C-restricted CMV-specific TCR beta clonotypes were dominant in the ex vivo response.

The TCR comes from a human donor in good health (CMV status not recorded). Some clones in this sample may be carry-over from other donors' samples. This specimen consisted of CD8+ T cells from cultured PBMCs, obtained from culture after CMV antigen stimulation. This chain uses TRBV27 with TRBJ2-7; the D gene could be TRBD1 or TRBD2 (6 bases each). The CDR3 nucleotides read TGTGCCAGCAGTTTGAGGGGGGCCTACGAGCAGTACTTC. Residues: CASSLRGAYEQYF.